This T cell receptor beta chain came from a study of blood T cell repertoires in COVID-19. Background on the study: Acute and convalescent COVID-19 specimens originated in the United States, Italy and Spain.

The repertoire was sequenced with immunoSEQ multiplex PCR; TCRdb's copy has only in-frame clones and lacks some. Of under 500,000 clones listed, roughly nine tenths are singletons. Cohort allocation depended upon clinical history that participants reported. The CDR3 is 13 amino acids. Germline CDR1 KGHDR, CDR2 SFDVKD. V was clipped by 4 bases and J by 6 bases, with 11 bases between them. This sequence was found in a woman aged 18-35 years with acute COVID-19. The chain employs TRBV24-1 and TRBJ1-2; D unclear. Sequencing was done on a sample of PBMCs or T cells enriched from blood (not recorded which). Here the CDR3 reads CATSEGEWNGYTF. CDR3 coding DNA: TGTGCCACCAGTGAAGGAGAATGGAATGGCTACACCTTC.